This T cell receptor (beta chain) derives from a study of blood T cell repertoires in COVID-19. Study-wide background: There were acute and convalescent COVID-19 samples, and they came from the United States, Italy and Spain.

CDR3 length: 14 amino acids. The V gene's germline CDR1 is MDHEN and CDR2 SYDVKM. The V end lost 6 bases, the J end lost 7 bases, and 13 bases lay between the germline ends. Data came from immunoSEQ multiplex PCR; TCRdb stores just in-frame clones and leaves some out. This table has around 200,000 clones, approximately 81% appearing once. The clonotype comes from a woman at least 80 years old with active or convalescent COVID-19. Sequencing was done on a sample of peripheral blood. The rearrangement links TRBV28 to TRBJ1-6; D not certain. The CDR3 is CASRGHLPNSPLHF. In nucleotides, the CDR3 is TGTGCCAGCAGGGGCCACCTACCCAATTCACCCCTCCACTTT.